The 18 T cell receptor beta chains in this list originate from one sample, sequenced in a study of cytomegalovirus exposure and HLA in healthy donors. PCR employed 60 Vbeta and 13 Jbeta primers. Profiling relied on immunoSEQ multiplex PCR, and the TCRdb table lists in-frame clones only, not all of them. Among around 110,000 clones listed, around three quarters were seen once. Sequenced sample: PBMCs. The receptor set was obtained from a young woman in good health and CMV-seropositive.

The CDR3 DNA reads TGTGCCAGCAGCTTGTCGGGACAGGGTAGTTCGGATGAGCAGTTCTTC. Its translation is CASSLSGQGSSDEQFF. The rearrangement links TRBV5-5 to TRBJ2-1, with 9 nucleotides matching TRBD1. Per the germline V gene, CDR1 is SGHKS and CDR2 is YYEKEE (reference sequence). After removal of 1 base from V and 8 bases from J, the junction contained 10 bases not matched to a gene. This CDR3 contains 16 residues.

This chain links TRBV28 with TRBJ2-5; perhaps TRBD2 as D (6 bases). TRBJ2-7 explains the end of the DNA better; the J call may be wrong. Per germline, CDR1 MDHEN and CDR2 SYDVKM. The CDR3 length is 12 residues. This CDR3 is CASSFRRGEQYF. In DNA form, the CDR3 reads TGTGCCAGCAGTTTTAGGAGGGGCGAGCAGTACTTC.

The count of this clone is one. The gene calls are TRBV4-2 and TRBJ2-7; D is ambiguous. Germline values: CDR1 LGHNA, CDR2 YNFKEQ. V was cut by 2 bases and J by 0 bases, with 8 bases left in between. CDR3 length: 14 amino acids. For the CDR3, the DNA is TGTGCCAGCAGCCAAAGAAGGAGCTCCTACGAGCAGTACTTC. Its translation is CASSQRRSSYEQYF.

J is TRBJ1-1 and V is TRBV5-1; D gene uncertain. Germline V lookup: CDR1 SGHRS, CDR2 YFSETQ. V dropped 4 bases and J dropped 4 bases, with 14 bases sitting between them. The CDR3 contains 14 residues. CDR3: CASSPVPHSTEAFF. The CDR3 region has the DNA TGCGCCAGCAGCCCGGTTCCTCATAGCACTGAAGCTTTCTTT.

The chain is built from TRBV11-3 and TRBJ2-1; TRBD2 matches at 7 bases. Germline V gene sequence: CDR1 SGHNT, CDR2 YENEEA. CDR3 length equals 11 residues. The trim removed 6 bases at V and 15 bases at J, leaving 8 bases unmatched. The CDR3 nucleotides are TGTGCCAGCAGTCGGGACTACCAGGCGTTCTTC. Translation gives CASSRDYQAFF.

The chain couples TRBV28 to TRBJ2-5; 13 bases align to TRBD2. The DNA end is more similar to TRBJ2-7, so the J call may be wrong. The CDR3 spans 16 residues. In germline, CDR1 is MDHEN, CDR2 SYDVKM. The CDR3 DNA is TGTGCCAGCAGCGTCACTAGCGGGAGGGGATTATACGAGCAGTACTTC. Encoded protein: CASSVTSGRGLYEQYF.

The genes are TRBV11-2 and TRBJ1-4; 8 bases are a match to TRBD1. In germline, CDR1 is SGHAT, CDR2 FQNNGV. The CDR3 has 15 amino acids. V lost 5 bases to trimming and J lost 8 bases; unmatched junction nucleotides: 10. The CDR3 reads CASSTVDRVGEKLFF. CDR3 DNA sequence: TGTGCCAGCAGCACCGTGGACAGGGTAGGGGAAAAACTGTTTTTT.

CDR3 in DNA: TGTGCCAGCACCCTCAGGGACACCATATATTTT. It codes for CASTLRDTIYF. The chain couples TRBV11-2 to TRBJ1-3; D possibly corresponds to TRBD1 (5 bases). This CDR3 contains 11 residues. V lost 7 bases and J 8 bases, leaving 9 bases between the germline ends. Germline CDR1 SGHAT, CDR2 FQNNGV.

The CDR3 reads CASSLTRDRGIDNEQFF. In nucleotides, the CDR3 is TGTGCCAGCAGCTTGACCCGGGACAGGGGGATAGACAATGAGCAGTTCTTC. The rearrangement links TRBV5-6 to TRBJ2-1; 11 bases are shared with TRBD1. The CDR3 runs 17 residues. V lost 1 base, J lost 5 bases, and 8 bases stayed unmatched. Germline CDR1 SGHDT, CDR2 YYEEEE.

The genes are TRBV7-6 and TRBJ1-2, with D tentatively TRBD1 (5 bases). V dropped 2 bases and J dropped 4 bases, with 17 bases sitting between them. The CDR3 totals 16 residues. Germline V gene lookup returns CDR1 SGHVS and CDR2 FNYEAQ. In DNA, the CDR3 is TGTGCCAGCAGCTTAAGCCCTGGGGGGGAACCCTATGGCTACACCTTC. This gives the protein CASSLSPGGEPYGYTF.

In this sample, this clone turned up a few times. The J gene is TRBJ2-5, the V gene TRBV12-5; D is unresolved. V was trimmed by 1 base and J by 5 bases, leaving 14 bases between them. Looked up from germline, CDR1 is LGHNT and CDR2 is FRNRAP. The length of the CDR3 is 15 residues. CDR3 region: CASGLEYAAGETQYF. The CDR3 DNA follows: TGTGCTAGTGGTTTGGAATACGCGGCCGGCGAGACCCAGTACTTC.

V and J are TRBV20-1 and TRBJ1-1, with TRBD1 as a possible D gene (5 bases). The V gene lost 7 bases and the J gene lost 5 bases, with 11 bases spanning the gap. The CDR3 has 11 residues. Per the germline V gene, CDR1 is DFQATT and CDR2 is SNEGSKA (reference sequence). CDR3 coding DNA: TGCAGTGTCGACAGAATTACTGAAGCTTTCTTT. Translated, it gives CSVDRITEAFF.

The chain is built from TRBV19 and TRBJ2-4; tentatively, D is TRBD1 (6 bases). CDR3 length equals 12 residues. V lost 7 bases, J lost 6 bases, and 10 bases lay in between. Germline values: CDR1 LNHDA, CDR2 SQIVND (reference sequence). DNA for the CDR3: TGTGCCAGTACCGGACAGACAAACATTCAGTACTTC. As protein: CASTGQTNIQYF.

The chain couples TRBV7-9 to TRBJ2-5; 8 bases map to TRBD2. The J call may be faulty, since TRBJ2-7 better matches the DNA end. The CDR3 sequence is 15 residues long. Germline CDR1 and CDR2: SEHNR and FQNEAQ (reference sequence). CDR3 DNA sequence: TGTGCCAGCAGCTTAACGGGACTAGTAACCTACGAGCAGTACTTC. Residues: CASSLTGLVTYEQYF.

This rearrangement joins TRBV7-9 to TRBJ2-1; 9 nucleotides agree with TRBD2. V was pared by 2 bases and J by 8 bases, with 10 bases of the junction left unmatched. This CDR3 spans 16 amino acids. Germline V gene data show CDR1 as SEHNR and CDR2 as FQNEAQ (reference sequence). The CDR3 loop reads CASSLLLIAGDYEQFF. The CDR3 DNA sequence: TGTGCCAGCAGCTTACTCTTAATAGCGGGAGATTATGAGCAGTTCTTC.

This clone was observed a handful of times. The J gene is TRBJ1-1, the V gene TRBV30; perhaps TRBD1 as D (5 bases). The length of the CDR3 is 13 residues. The germline gives CDR1 GTSNPN, CDR2 SVGIG (reference sequence). The V and J ends lost 0 bases and 5 bases respectively, with 10 bases between them. CDR3 loop: CAWSVGRVTEAFF. The CDR3 coding sequence is TGTGCCTGGAGTGTAGGCAGGGTTACTGAAGCTTTCTTT.

The chain combines TRBV18 with TRBJ2-7; the match to TRBD1 covers 8 bases. The CDR3 runs 14 residues. Losses at the gene ends were 2 bases for V and 1 base for J; bases not matched to a gene: 1. CDR1 is KGHSH, CDR2 LQKENI, per germline. DNA of the CDR3: TGTGCCAGCTCACCAAGGGACAGGTCCTACGAGCAGTACTTC. Translating it yields CASSPRDRSYEQYF.

The V gene is TRBV30, the J gene TRBJ2-2, with D maybe TRBD2 (6 bases). This CDR3 spans 15 amino acids. Germline V gives CDR1 GTSNPN, CDR2 SVGIG (reference sequence). Trimming took off 0 bases at V and 8 bases at J, with 16 bases between the two ends. The DNA for the CDR3 is TGTGCCTGGAGTGTCCCGGAGGGCCCGAGTGGGGAGCTGTTTTTT. Protein product: CAWSVPEGPSGELFF. Together with reference TRBV30 and TRBJ2-2, the CDR3 gives the full variable domain: SQTIHQWPATLVQPVGSPLSLECTVEGTSNPNLYWYRQAAGRGLQLLFYSVGIGQISSEVPQNLSASRPQDRQFILSSKKLLLSDSGFYLCAWSVPEGPSGELFFGEGSRLTVL.